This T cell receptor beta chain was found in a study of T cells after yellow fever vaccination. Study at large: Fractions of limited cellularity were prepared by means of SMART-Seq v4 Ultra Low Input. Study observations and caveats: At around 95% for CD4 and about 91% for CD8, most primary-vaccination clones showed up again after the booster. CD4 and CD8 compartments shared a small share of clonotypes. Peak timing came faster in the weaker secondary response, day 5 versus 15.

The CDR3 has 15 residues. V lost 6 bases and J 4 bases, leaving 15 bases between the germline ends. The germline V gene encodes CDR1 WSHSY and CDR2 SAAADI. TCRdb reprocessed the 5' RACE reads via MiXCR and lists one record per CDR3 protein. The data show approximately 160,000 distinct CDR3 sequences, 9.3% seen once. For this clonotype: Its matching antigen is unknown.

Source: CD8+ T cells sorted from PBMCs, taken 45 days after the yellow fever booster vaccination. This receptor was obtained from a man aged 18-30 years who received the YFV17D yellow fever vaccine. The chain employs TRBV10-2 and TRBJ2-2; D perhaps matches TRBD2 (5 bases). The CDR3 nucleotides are TGCGCCAGCAGCCCCTCGCTAGCCGGCACCGGGGAGCTGTTTTTT. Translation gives CASSPSLAGTGELFF.